This record concerns one T cell receptor beta chain sequence. As yet, its antigen is unknown. Assay: immunoSEQ multiplex PCR; the TCRdb copy retains only in-frame clones and omits some. The sample yields some 70,000 clones, around 73% seen once. This sample was included in a study of PD-1 blockade in mismatch repair-deficient tumors. Study background: Patients had some twelve mismatch repair-deficient cancer types, all previously treated and progressing. Broader study findings: Tumor-resident clones, often undetectable pretreatment in blood, expanded then contracted after pembrolizumab.

V lost 0 bases to trimming and J lost 4 bases, with 14 bases between them. The CDR3 covers 16 residues. The germline V gene has CDR1 LNHNV and CDR2 YYDKDF (reference sequence). The gene calls are TRBV15 and TRBJ2-3; no firm D call. The sample in question was peripheral blood, obtained 2 weeks after starting pembrolizumab. This TCR was sampled from an adult with mismatch repair-deficient cancer. The CDR3 sequence: CATSRDSISIADTQYF. Here the CDR3 DNA reads TGTGCCACCAGCAGAGATTCTATTAGTATCGCAGATACGCAGTATTTT.